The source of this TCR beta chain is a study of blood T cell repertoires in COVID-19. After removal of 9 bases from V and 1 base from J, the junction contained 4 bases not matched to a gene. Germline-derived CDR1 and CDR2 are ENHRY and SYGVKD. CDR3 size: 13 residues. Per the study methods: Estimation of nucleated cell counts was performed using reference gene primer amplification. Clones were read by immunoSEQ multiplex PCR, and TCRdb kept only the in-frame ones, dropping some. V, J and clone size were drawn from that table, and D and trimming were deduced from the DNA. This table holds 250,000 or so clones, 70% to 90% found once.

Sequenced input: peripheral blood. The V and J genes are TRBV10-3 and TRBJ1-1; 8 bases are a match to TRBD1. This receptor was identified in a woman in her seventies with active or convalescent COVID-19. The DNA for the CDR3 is TGTGCCATAAGACAGGGGTCGAACACTGAAGCTTTCTTT. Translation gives CAIRQGSNTEAFF.